The subject of this entry is one T cell receptor beta chain. Its antigen is currently unknown. CDR3 length: 14 residues. V was clipped by 0 bases and J by 7 bases, with 9 bases between them. A draw of 6 to 6.5 milliliters of peripheral blood took place at each of two time points. This sample stems from a study of prognosis after radiotherapy for stage I lung cancer. Study as a whole: Newly diagnosed primary stage I lung tumors were found in 14 to 15 patients, while oligometastatic NSCLC after surgical resection of the primary tumor was found in several. Study-wide findings and caveats: Unique TCR clone counts went down once patients had stereotactic body radiation therapy, median about 10,000 versus 6,900.

Using two-round multiplex PCR, the authors amplified TCR beta CDR3 from genomic DNA. Round-one PCR had primers specific to each TRBV and TRBJ gene. MiXCR, applied by TCRdb to the multiplex PCR reads, yields one record per CDR3 protein. The sample includes roughly 20,000 distinct CDR3 sequences, approximately 43% of them seen just once. The rearrangement joins TRBV12-3 or TRBV12-4 to TRBJ2-2; D remains ambiguous. Sample: PBMCs, taken before or after stereotactic body radiation therapy (not recorded which). This sequence originates from a donor over 45 with non-small cell lung cancer. CDR3 in DNA: TGTGCCAGCAGTTTAGCGGGAACTCTCGGGGAGCTGTTTTTT. Translating it yields CASSLAGTLGELFF.